This T cell receptor beta chain was sequenced during a study of T cells in Graves' hyperthyroidism and ophthalmopathy. Overall study: Any treatment followed the collection of peripheral blood at initial diagnosis. Study-level points and caveats: The blood repertoire included most of the expanded thyroid clonotypes above 0.001.

There are a few counts of this clonotype. Its target is not known. Thyroid ultrasound, orbital computed tomography, clinical symptoms, and serum thyroxine and TRAb underpinned diagnoses. Source material for PBMCs was less than 12 ml fresh peripheral blood. TCR beta CDR3 sequences were amplified from RNA transcripts. First-round RT-PCR targeting the TCR CDR3 was performed with the HTBI primer set. MiXCR, run by TCRdb on the multiplex PCR reads, gives a single entry per CDR3 protein. The sample lists around 350,000 distinct CDR3 sequences; about 18% were seen once. This CDR3 has 13 residues. Trimming took off 9 bases at V and 8 bases at J, with 14 bases between the two ends. Germline CDR1 and CDR2: ENHRY and SYGVKD.

Sequenced sample: blood. This chain joins TRBV10-3 and TRBJ1-6; D possibly corresponds to TRBD1 (5 bases). This clonotype was sampled from a woman in her 30s with Graves' hyperthyroidism that later progressed to Graves' ophthalmopathy. The DNA of the CDR3 is TGTGCCATTTCTTCGGGCAGGGATTCACCCCTCCACTTT. This encodes CAISSGRDSPLHF.